The rows below give T cell receptor beta chains drawn from one sample of a study of metastatic and nonmetastatic thyroid tumors. Via MiXCR, TCRdb re-called the PCR reads. The data show over 45,000 clones, less than 25% seen once. Sequenced input: blood. Receptors were obtained from a male donor with papillary thyroid cancer or a benign thyroid nodule (not recorded which). Some clones in this sample may be carry-over from other donors' samples. Each CDR3 is given with its conserved first and last residue. D genes are given only for firm matches. Not every row has a clone size; where given, it reads once, few, many or a size class.

j_call v_call d_call clone_size cdr3_aa cdr3_nt
TRBJ2-7 TRBV6-2/TRBV6-3 TRBD2 . CASRGAGGSYEQYF TGTGCCAGCAGGGGGGCGGGGGGTTCCTACGAGCAGTACTTC
TRBJ2-7 TRBV5-5 TRBD1 many CASSRDRTYEQYF TGTGCCAGCAGTCGGGACAGGACCTACGAGCAGTACTTC
TRBJ2-3 TRBV19 . few CASTTWAGEQTQYF TGTGCCAGTACCACCTGGGCCGGGGAACAGACGCAGTATTTT
TRBJ2-5 TRBV11-3 . many CASSLGRQVETQYF TGTGCCAGCAGCCTGGGGAGGCAGGTCGAGACCCAGTACTTC
TRBJ2-1 TRBV12-3/TRBV12-4 TRBD2 many CASSQTSGADNEQFF TGTGCCAGCAGCCAGACTAGCGGAGCAGACAATGAGCAGTTCTTC
TRBJ2-5 TRBV6-1 . many CASRVGFRGETQYF TGTGCCAGCAGGGTCGGCTTCAGAGGAGAGACCCAGTACTTC
TRBJ1-5 TRBV28 . many CASSPFGNQPQHF TGTGCCAGCAGCCCATTTGGCAATCAGCCCCAGCATTTT
TRBJ2-7 TRBV24-1 . many CATSDLVQFKQYF TGTGCCACCAGTGATTTGGTGCAGTTCAAGCAGTACTTC
TRBJ2-2 TRBV24-1 . many CATSGTAGTGELFF TGTGCCACCAGTGGGACGGCGGGCACCGGGGAGCTGTTTTTT
TRBJ2-6 TRBV30 . . CAWGGGANVLTF TGTGCCTGGGGAGGCGGGGCCAACGTCCTGACTTTC
TRBJ2-7 TRBV5-1 . . CASRMRASYEQYF TGCGCCAGCAGAATGAGGGCGTCCTACGAGCAGTACTTC
TRBJ2-3 TRBV7-3 . . CASSLTSASDTQYF TGTGCCAGCAGCTTAACGTCGGCCTCAGATACGCAGTATTTT
TRBJ2-3 TRBV5-1 . . CAAQLSPPGPGSTDTQYF TGCGCCGCGCAGCTTAGTCCCCCGGGACCAGGGAGCACAGATACGCAGTATTTT
TRBJ2-2 TRBV7-6 TRBD1 many CASSLDLDRGPANTGELFF TGTGCCAGCAGCTTAGATTTGGACAGGGGGCCCGCGAACACCGGGGAGCTGTTTTTT
TRBJ2-1 TRBV5-1 TRBD2 few CASSSGRISVHEQFF TGCGCCAGCTCTAGCGGGAGGATTTCGGTTCATGAGCAGTTCTTC
TRBJ1-1 TRBV6-2/TRBV6-3 . . CASSQTVTEAFF TGTGCCAGCAGTCAGACAGTCACTGAAGCTTTCTTT
TRBJ1-1 TRBV19 . many CASSIRATGRVNTEAFF TGTGCCAGTAGTATCCGGGCAACAGGTAGGGTGAACACTGAAGCTTTCTTT
TRBJ2-5 TRBV9 . many CASSATGTKQETQYF TGTGCCAGCAGCGCTACCGGGACAAAACAAGAGACCCAGTACTTC
TRBJ1-5 TRBV6-1 . many CASRKRGVEQPQHF TGTGCCAGCAGAAAAAGGGGAGTTGAACAGCCCCAGCATTTT
TRBJ2-7 TRBV28 . few CAINQGLQYF TGTGCCATCAACCAGGGACTCCAGTACTTC
TRBJ1-5 TRBV27 . many CASSTHRGNQPQHF TGTGCCAGCAGTACCCACAGGGGCAATCAGCCCCAGCATTTT
TRBJ1-2 TRBV7-9 . many CASSIRDTFYGYTF TGTGCCAGCAGCATCCGGGACACCTTTTATGGCTACACCTTC
TRBJ2-1 TRBV6-2/TRBV6-3 TRBD2 . CASRRTSGGLGSYNEQFF TGTGCCAGCAGACGGACTAGCGGGGGGCTTGGCTCCTACAATGAGCAGTTCTTC
TRBJ1-2 TRBV20-1 . . CSAIRTDYGYTF TGCAGTGCTATAAGGACGGACTATGGCTACACCTTC
TRBJ2-7 TRBV28 TRBD1 few CASSLGTGGCYF TGTGCCAGCAGCCTCGGGACAGGCGGCTGCTACTTC
TRBJ2-7 TRBV7-1 TRBD1 . CASSSHPPKPTGTGAYEQYF TGTGCCAGCAGCTCACATCCCCCTAAACCGACCGGGACAGGGGCCTACGAGCAGTACTTC
TRBJ1-6 TRBV2 TRBD1 many CASSAPPQGSPLHF TGTGCCAGCAGCGCTCCCCCACAGGGGTCACCCCTCCACTTT
TRBJ1-2 TRBV7-9 . many CASSLIFAGKRESDYGYTF TGTGCCAGCAGCTTAATTTTCGCAGGTAAACGGGAAAGTGACTATGGCTACACCTTC
TRBJ1-4 TRBV5-5 . . CASSPRSEGEKLFF TGTGCCAGCAGCCCTCGGAGCGAGGGTGAAAAACTGTTTTTT
TRBJ1-6 TRBV4-1 . many CASSPRQLLTHDSPLHF TGCGCCAGCAGCCCGCGACAGCTCTTAACTCATGATTCACCCCTCCACTTT
TRBJ2-1 TRBV20-1 TRBD1 . CSAGQGYSYNEQFF TGCAGTGCTGGACAGGGGTACTCCTACAATGAGCAGTTCTTC
TRBJ2-7 TRBV6-4 . many CASSDSADSYEQYF TGTGCCAGCAGTGACTCGGCAGACTCCTACGAGCAGTACTTC
TRBJ2-3 TRBV5-1 . . CSSGLAPADTQYF TGCTCCAGCGGCTTGGCGCCCGCAGATACGCAGTATTTT
TRBJ1-2 TRBV15 . many CATSRDSVYGYTF TGTGCCACCAGCAGAGATTCCGTATATGGCTACACCTTC